A single sample is the source of the 18 T cell receptor beta chains below, sequenced in a study of T cell responses to AZD1222 COVID-19 vaccine. The protocol was immunoSEQ multiplex PCR, while the TCRdb copy is restricted to in-frame clones and leaves out a portion. In the table there are 150,000 to 200,000 clones, roughly 94% of which are singletons. This material consisted of peripheral blood, taken on day 0 of AZD1222 vaccination. The receptor set was obtained from an adult in good health.

The J gene is TRBJ2-2, the V gene TRBV3-1 (or the pseudogene TRBV3-2); 7 nucleotides align to TRBD2. Trimming took 6 bases from V and 3 from J; bases not matched to a gene: 10. This CDR3 has 16 amino acids. CDR1 is LGHDT, CDR2 YNNKEL, per germline (reference sequence). The CDR3 is CASRPRTSLDTGELFF. CDR3 in DNA: TGTGCCAGCAGACCCCGGACTAGTCTCGACACCGGGGAGCTGTTTTTT.

The rearrangement uses TRBV4-1 and TRBJ1-5, with a possible D match to TRBD1 (6 bases). The CDR3 is 15 amino acids. In germline, CDR1 is MGHRA, CDR2 YSYEKL. The germline V and J ends were trimmed by 0 bases and 4 bases, with 10 bases remaining between them. The CDR3 coding sequence is TGCGCCAGCAGCCAAGATCGCACAGGGAATCAGCCCCAGCATTTT. It yields the protein CASSQDRTGNQPQHF.

This rearrangement joins TRBV5-4 to TRBJ2-7; 7 bases align to TRBD2. Germline values: CDR1 SGHNT, CDR2 YYREEE (reference sequence). J gave up 0 bases and V 0 bases, and 3 bases lay outside the gene matches. This CDR3 has 15 amino acids. CDR3 sequence: CASSLAAGSSYEQYF. CDR3 nucleotide sequence: TGTGCCAGCAGCTTGGCAGCGGGGAGCTCCTACGAGCAGTACTTC.

This chain links TRBV6-5 with TRBJ1-2, with D unresolved. The CDR3 totals 13 residues. CDR1 is MNHEY, CDR2 SVGAGI, per germline. Trimming removed 5 bases from V and 2 bases from J, with 9 bases in between. CDR3 amino acids: CASSPGINYGYTF. The CDR3 region has the DNA TGTGCCAGCAGTCCCGGCATAAACTATGGCTACACCTTC.

This rearrangement joins TRBV5-1 to TRBJ1-1; possible D gene TRBD1, 5 bases. CDR1 and CDR2 (germline): SGHRS, YFSETQ. V was pared by 0 bases and J by 4 bases, with 13 bases between. The CDR3 covers 15 residues. The CDR3 DNA reads TGCGCCAGCAGCTTGGAGCCCACGGGGCGCACTGAAGCTTTCTTT. Translated: CASSLEPTGRTEAFF.

The chain joins TRBV10-3 to TRBJ1-4; tentatively, D is TRBD1 (6 bases). V was pared by 4 bases and J by 7 bases, with 16 bases between. The CDR3 is made up of 15 amino acids. The V gene's germline CDR1 is ENHRY and CDR2 SYGVKD. The CDR3 nucleotides are TGTGCCATCAGTGGGGGGGCCGGAGGGAGTGAAAAACTGTTTTTT. Encoded protein: CAISGGAGGSEKLFF.

The chain carries TRBV7-8 and TRBJ2-5; 9 nucleotides agree with TRBD2. The junction had 13 bases not matched to a gene; V was cut back by 0 bases and J by 5 bases. The germline CDR1 and CDR2 sequences are SGHVS and FQNEAQ. This CDR3 spans 18 amino acids. CDR3 bases: TGTGCCAGCAGCTTAGCCCCTCCCCGCGGGAGGGCCAGGGAGACCCAGTACTTC. Its protein product is CASSLAPPRGRARETQYF. Full variable domain (remainder filled in from reference TRBV7-8 and TRBJ2-5): GAGVSQSPRYKVAKRGQDVALRCDPISGHVSLFWYQQALGQGPEFLTYFQNEAQLDKSGLPSDRFFAERPEGSVSTLKIQRTQQEDSAVYLCASSLAPPRGRARETQYFGPGTRLLVL.

V and J are TRBV12-5 and TRBJ1-1; the D is unclear. The CDR3 sequence is 11 residues long. Germline CDR1 LGHNT, CDR2 FRNRAP. Trimming took 1 base from V and 6 from J, leaving 3 bases between them. CDR3 region: CASGLGAEAFF. The CDR3 DNA is TGTGCTAGTGGTTTGGGGGCTGAAGCTTTCTTT.

This clone came up a few times. The chain recombines TRBV20-1 with TRBJ1-1; D remains unclear. CDR1 and CDR2 (germline): DFQATT, SNEGSKA (reference sequence). This CDR3 is built from 11 residues. V shed 6 bases and J shed 7 bases, with 12 bases lying between them. CDR3 sequence: CSAGPDLEAFF. The CDR3 DNA is TGCAGTGCCGGCCCAGACCTTGAAGCTTTCTTT.

The chain carries TRBV7-3 and TRBJ2-1; 9 nucleotides match TRBD1. Germline V gene sequence: CDR1 SGHTA, CDR2 FQGTGA. This CDR3 is 15 amino acids long. Trimming cost V 5 bases and J 7 bases; bases outside gene matches: 9. The CDR3, as DNA: TGTGCCAGCAGCCCCGGACAGGGGTGGAGGAATGAGCAGTTCTTC. Protein product: CASSPGQGWRNEQFF.

The gene calls are TRBV29-1 and TRBJ2-7; D might be TRBD1 (6 bases). V was trimmed by 3 bases and J by 0 bases, leaving 9 bases between them. Germline V gene data show CDR1 as SQVTM and CDR2 as ANQGSEA. This CDR3 has 13 residues. Here the CDR3 DNA reads TGCAGCGTTGACGGACAGTACTCCTACGAGCAGTACTTC. It specifies CSVDGQYSYEQYF.

V usage is TRBV7-3 and J usage is TRBJ2-2; tentatively, D is TRBD2 (5 bases). V was pared by 8 bases and J by 1 base, with 11 bases between. Germline CDR1 and CDR2: SGHTA and FQGTGA. The CDR3 sequence is 14 residues long. CDR3 in amino acids: CASARRGNTGELFF. As DNA, the CDR3 is TGTGCCAGCGCCCGCCGGGGGAACACCGGGGAGCTGTTTTTT.

This chain uses TRBV3-1 (or the pseudogene TRBV3-2) with TRBJ1-3; unclear D gene. Trimming pared 1 base from V and 4 bases from J, leaving 14 bases between. This CDR3 has 16 residues. CDR1 is LGHDT and CDR2 is YNNKEL in the germline V gene (reference sequence). The DNA for the CDR3 is TGTGCCAGCAGCCAAGTGATGACAAGGCAAGGAAACACCATATATTTT. It is translated as CASSQVMTRQGNTIYF.

The CDR3 DNA is TGTGCCAGTAGTATTCCGGGCTCTGGAAACACCATATATTTT. Translation: CASSIPGSGNTIYF. The genes are TRBV19 and TRBJ1-3; unclear D gene. V was clipped by 3 bases and J by 0 bases, with 6 bases between them. The CDR3 loop spans 14 amino acids. Germline-derived CDR1 and CDR2 are LNHDA and SQIVND (reference sequence).

This chain uses TRBV14 with TRBJ2-7, with D tentatively TRBD1 or TRBD2 (5 bases each). V gave up 1 base and J gave up 4 bases, with 23 bases separating them. Germline-derived CDR1 and CDR2 are SGHDN and FVKESK. The CDR3 sequence is 18 residues long. CDR3 in DNA: TGTGCCAGCAGCCAAGGGCCTCGGGGACGGCAGAGAGCATACGAGCAGTACTTC. Translation gives CASSQGPRGRQRAYEQYF.

The chain employs TRBV7-9 and TRBJ1-5; TRBD1 might be the D (6 bases). The CDR3 has 13 amino acids. CDR1 is SEHNR, CDR2 FQNEAQ, per germline (reference sequence). The V end lost 1 base, the J end lost 11 bases, and 12 bases lay between the germline ends. The CDR3 loop is CASSLVDSSTQHF. The CDR3 DNA sequence: TGTGCCAGCAGCTTAGTGGACAGTTCGACCCAGCATTTT.

J is TRBJ1-1 and V is TRBV7-6; no clear D gene. The CDR3 contains 12 residues. CDR1 and CDR2 (germline): SGHVS, FNYEAQ. The V end lost 7 bases, the J end lost 2 bases, and 8 bases lay between the germline ends. The DNA for the CDR3 is TGTGCCAGCAAGGAGTTTAACACTGAAGCTTTCTTT. It translates to CASKEFNTEAFF.

V usage is TRBV6-4 and J usage is TRBJ2-2; D call uncertain. CDR1 is MRHNA, CDR2 SNTAGT, per germline. V lost 3 bases and J lost 5, with 10 bases in between. The CDR3 has 14 amino acids. The CDR3 region is CASSDRAGTGELFF. CDR3 nucleotide sequence: TGTGCCAGCAGTGATCGGGCAGGAACCGGGGAGCTGTTTTTT.